Listed here are 20 T cell receptor beta chains from one sample, sequenced in a study of cytomegalovirus exposure and HLA in healthy donors. PCR primers comprised 60 Vbeta and 13 Jbeta primers. Some clones are missing from TCRdb's copy, which holds only in-frame ones; the method was immunoSEQ multiplex PCR. The sample consists of 190,000 or so clones, roughly 83% of them appearing once. Sample: PBMCs. Every receptor here comes from a male donor in good health and CMV-seropositive.

This clone was seen a handful of times. The genes are TRBV6-6 and TRBJ2-7; 7 positions agree with TRBD1. The CDR3 spans 14 residues. V dropped 5 bases and J dropped 2; count of bases not matched to a gene: 6. The germline CDR1 and CDR2 sequences are MNHNY and SVGAGI (reference sequence). CDR3 residues: CASSKDRRAYEQYF. The CDR3 DNA reads as TGTGCCAGCAGTAAGGACAGGCGGGCCTACGAGCAGTACTTC.

V is TRBV7-2 and J is TRBJ2-3; 12 positions agree with TRBD2. CDR1 is SGHTA, CDR2 FQGNSA, per germline. Trimming cost V 3 bases and J 0 bases; bases outside gene matches: 4. CDR3 length: 17 residues. CDR3 in DNA: TGTGCCAGCAGCTTGAGACTAGCGGGAGCTAGCACAGATACGCAGTATTTT. Its translation is CASSLRLAGASTDTQYF. The variable domain in full, with the rest retrieved from reference TRBV7-2 and TRBJ2-3, is GAGVSQSPSNKVTEKGKDVELRCDPISGHTALYWYRQSLGQGLEFLIYFQGNSAPDKSGLPSDRFSAERTGGSVSTLTIQRTQQEDSAVYLCASSLRLAGASTDTQYFGPGTRLTVL.

The chain joins TRBV5-6 to TRBJ2-3; no clear D. V was cut by 2 bases and J by 3 bases, with 13 bases left in between. The CDR3 length is 15 residues. Germline values: CDR1 SGHDT, CDR2 YYEEEE. The CDR3 region is CASSFAGMKTDTQYF. CDR3 nucleotides: TGTGCCAGCAGCTTTGCTGGCATGAAGACAGATACGCAGTATTTT.

This chain joins TRBV6-5 and TRBJ2-7; D gene unclear. CDR3 size: 12 residues. The V end was cut by 5 bases, the J end by 5 bases, with 10 bases between. From germline, CDR1 is MNHEY and CDR2 SVGAGI. CDR3: CASSAPLDEQYF. The CDR3 DNA sequence: TGTGCCAGCAGTGCGCCCCTGGACGAGCAGTACTTC.

The V and J genes are TRBV5-4 and TRBJ1-5; TRBD1 agrees at 8 bases. This CDR3 has 17 residues. The V gene's germline CDR1 is SGHNT and CDR2 YYREEE (reference sequence). V shed 2 bases, J shed 3 bases, and the junction held 10 bases outside the gene matches. Here the CDR3 DNA reads TGTGCCAGCAGCTTTGCAGGGGGCGTCGCTGCCAATCAGCCCCAGCATTTT. Its translation is CASSFAGGVAANQPQHF.

The rearrangement uses TRBV5-1 and TRBJ1-3; D remains unclear. The V gene lost 4 bases and the J gene lost 0 bases, with 11 bases spanning the gap. This CDR3 has 15 residues. Germline CDR1 and CDR2: SGHRS and YFSETQ. CDR3 DNA: TGCGCCAGCAGCGCGGCTTATAGCTCTGGAAACACCATATATTTT. The encoded protein is CASSAAYSSGNTIYF.

V is TRBV11-3 and J is TRBJ2-5; 10 bases line up with TRBD2. V lost 4 bases, J lost 3 bases, and 2 bases stayed unmatched. Germline CDR1 and CDR2: SGHNT and YENEEA. The CDR3 loop spans 14 amino acids. The CDR3 loop is CASSSLAGEETQYF. The DNA for the CDR3 is TGTGCCAGCAGCTCCCTAGCGGGGGAAGAGACCCAGTACTTC.

This chain joins TRBV6-1 and TRBJ2-1; TRBD2 matches at 8 bases. The junction had 4 bases not matched to a gene; V was cut back by 6 bases and J by 0 bases. The CDR3 sequence is 15 residues long. CDR1 and CDR2 (germline): MNHNS, SASEGT. CDR3 nucleotides: TGTGCCAGCAGGAAGCGGGGGAACTCCTACAATGAGCAGTTCTTC. It translates to CASRKRGNSYNEQFF.

This clone was observed a few times. The chain employs TRBV7-9 and TRBJ1-1; no reliable D call. Trimming removed 3 bases at V and 0 bases at J, with 8 bases between. The CDR3 consists of 14 residues. Germline V CDR1 and CDR2: SEHNR, FQNEAQ (reference sequence). The CDR3 DNA is TGTGCCAGCAGCTTTCGAGGGCTGAACACTGAAGCTTTCTTT. This codes for CASSFRGLNTEAFF.

V and J are TRBV15 and TRBJ2-7; unclear D gene. CDR3 size: 16 residues. Per germline, CDR1 LNHNV and CDR2 YYDKDF (reference sequence). The V end lost 6 bases, the J end lost 1 base, and 19 bases lay between the germline ends. DNA for the CDR3: TGTGCCACCAGTCCGGGTGTGGAGACCAATTCCTACGAGCAGTACTTC. Its protein is CATSPGVETNSYEQYF.

V is TRBV7-9 and J is TRBJ2-7, with 9 positions matching TRBD2. The V segment lost 5 bases and the J segment 3 bases; nucleotides outside the gene matches: 8. Germline assignment: CDR1 SEHNR and CDR2 FQNEAQ (reference sequence). The CDR3 has 15 residues. The CDR3 coding sequence is TGTGCCAGCAGCCGAATAGCGGGAGCGTACTACGAGCAGTACTTC. This sequence encodes CASSRIAGAYYEQYF.

V is TRBV7-2 and J is TRBJ2-7; TRBD2 agrees at 7 bases. The CDR3 consists of 15 residues. J lost 5 bases, V lost 1 base, and 8 bases had no gene match. The germline gives CDR1 SGHTA, CDR2 FQGNSA. CDR3 sequence (DNA): TGTGCCAGCAGCTTAGGAGGGCGGGGGTCGGACGAGCAGTACTTC. It translates to CASSLGGRGSDEQYF.

This clone came up a few times. The genes are TRBV28 and TRBJ1-1, with TRBD1 as a possible D gene (5 bases). Trimming pared 3 bases from V and 4 bases from J, leaving 15 bases between. The CDR3 extends over 15 amino acids. CDR1 is MDHEN, CDR2 SYDVKM, per germline. DNA for the CDR3: TGTGCCAGCAGTTTGGATGCAGGGAGGGCCACTGAAGCTTTCTTT. This gives the protein CASSLDAGRATEAFF.

This sequence joins TRBV4-1 and TRBJ2-2, with a weak D call TRBD2 (6 bases). The CDR3 loop spans 16 amino acids. Trimming took 4 bases from V and 3 from J, leaving 15 bases between them. The germline CDR1 and CDR2 sequences are MGHRA and YSYEKL. This chain's CDR3 is CASSLLPGEDTGELFF. The CDR3 nucleotides are TGCGCCAGCAGCCTTCTTCCGGGGGAGGACACCGGGGAGCTGTTTTTT.

V is TRBV19 and J is TRBJ1-5; weak D call: TRBD1 (5 bases). The germline V and J ends were trimmed by 7 bases and 5 bases, with 15 bases remaining between them. The CDR3 loop spans 14 amino acids. Germline CDR1 and CDR2: LNHDA and SQIVND (reference sequence). The CDR3 here is CASTGTEGYQPQHF. The CDR3 nucleotides read TGTGCCAGTACCGGGACGGAGGGATATCAGCCCCAGCATTTT. Filled out from reference TRBV19 and TRBJ1-5, the complete variable domain reads DGGITQSPKYLFRKEGQNVTLSCEQNLNHDAMYWYRQDPGQGLRLIYYSQIVNDFQKGDIAEGYSVSREKKESFPLTVTSAQKNPTAFYLCASTGTEGYQPQHFGDGTRLSIL.

The gene calls are TRBV7-6 and TRBJ2-7; TRBD1 aligns across 8 bases. V lost 1 base and J lost 7; bases outside the gene matches: 12. The germline V gene has CDR1 SGHVS and CDR2 FNYEAQ. The CDR3 totals 16 residues. The CDR3 nucleotides read TGTGCCAGCAGCTTAGGTCGGGCAGGGGGCGCGGGGGAGCAGTACTTC. Its protein is CASSLGRAGGAGEQYF.

The V and J genes are TRBV6-5 and TRBJ1-2, with 9 positions matching TRBD1. The V and J ends lost 6 bases and 0 bases, in that order; junction bases with no gene match: 2. This CDR3 has 14 residues. The germline V gene encodes CDR1 MNHEY and CDR2 SVGAGI. For the CDR3, the DNA is TGTGCCAGCAGCGGGGACAGGGCTAACTATGGCTACACCTTC. This gives the protein CASSGDRANYGYTF.

J is TRBJ2-7 and V is TRBV7-8; a weak D match, TRBD2 (6 bases). V lost 5 bases, J lost 3 bases, and 11 bases lay in between. From germline, CDR1 is SGHVS and CDR2 FQNEAQ. The CDR3 length is 13 residues. Written as DNA, the CDR3 is TGTGCCAGCAGCCACCAGGAGGGCTACGAGCAGTACTTC. Protein product: CASSHQEGYEQYF.

The CDR3 bases are TGTGCCAGCAGCTTATGGGGAAGGGCAGGGGGGTTGGACACTGAAGCTTTCTTT. Amino acid sequence: CASSLWGRAGGLDTEAFF. The genes are TRBV7-3 and TRBJ1-1; 7 nucleotides agree with TRBD1. V lost 2 bases and J lost 3; bases outside the gene matches: 15. Germline V gene sequence: CDR1 SGHTA, CDR2 FQGTGA. CDR3 length: 18 residues.

The chain couples TRBV5-1 to TRBJ1-2; possible D gene TRBD1, 6 bases. The germline V and J ends were trimmed by 2 bases and 6 bases, with 8 bases remaining between them. The CDR3 extends over 12 amino acids. The germline gives CDR1 SGHRS, CDR2 YFSETQ. The CDR3 DNA sequence: TGCGCCAGCAGCTTAGACAGGAATGGCTACACCTTC. This gives the protein CASSLDRNGYTF.